A single sample gave rise to the 30 T cell receptor beta chains below, sequenced in a study of Ad26.COV2.S vaccination and SARS-CoV-2 variants. Profiled with immunoSEQ multiplex PCR; TCRdb holds only in-frame clones, not every one. The sample lists 410,000 or so clones, approximately 92% seen once, with more than 1.5% in the top ten. Described treatment: some 19 received Ad26.COV2.S at low or high dose, single or two shots; a few received placebo; per-sample allocation not given. Day 63 after the first injection of vaccine or placebo was the sampling time. Sequencing was performed on peripheral blood, taken in a trial of Ad26.COV2.S vaccine versus placebo. Every receptor here comes from a person between 18 and 65 years old who received the Ad26.COV2.S COVID-19 vaccine or a placebo.

The chain recombines TRBV14 with TRBJ2-7; D call uncertain. Germline CDR1 reads SGHDN; CDR2 reads FVKESK. The CDR3 extends over 11 amino acids. The germline V and J ends were trimmed by 1 base and 6 bases, with 4 bases remaining between them. The CDR3 spells CASSQGGEQYF. In nucleotides, the CDR3 is TGTGCCAGCAGCCAAGGGGGCGAGCAGTACTTC.

The gene calls are TRBV11-2 and TRBJ1-5, with D perhaps TRBD1 (6 bases). V was clipped by 1 base and J by 5 bases, with 9 bases between them. CDR1 is SGHAT and CDR2 is FQNNGV in the germline V gene. CDR3 size: 14 residues. CDR3 bases: TGTGCCAGCAGCTTAGGCAGGGGTCATCAGCCCCAGCATTTT. Translation gives CASSLGRGHQPQHF.

The chain has TRBV4-1 and TRBJ2-2; 12 nucleotides agree with TRBD1. The germline CDR1 and CDR2 sequences are MGHRA and YSYEKL. The junction had 6 bases not matched to a gene; V was cut back by 2 bases and J by 5 bases. The CDR3 runs to 17 residues. The CDR3 reads CASSQTGTGGGTGELFF. The CDR3 DNA is TGCGCCAGCAGCCAAACCGGGACAGGGGGCGGGACCGGGGAGCTGTTTTTT.

The chain recombines TRBV7-2 with TRBJ2-1, with D uncertain. This CDR3 contains 13 residues. The V gene lost 5 bases and the J gene lost 14 bases, with 19 bases spanning the gap. CDR1 is SGHTA, CDR2 FQGNSA, per germline. The CDR3 nucleotides are TGTGCCAGCAGCCCCATTGAAGCCCCGGCGAAGTTCTTC. It translates to CASSPIEAPAKFF. The full variable domain, in which reference TRBV7-2 and TRBJ2-1 provide the parts outside the CDR3, is GAGVSQSPSNKVTEKGKDVELRCDPISGHTALYWYRQSLGQGLEFLIYFQGNSAPDKSGLPSDRFSAERTGGSVSTLTIQRTQQEDSAVYLCASSPIEAPAKFFGPGTRLTVL.

The chain uses TRBV10-3 and TRBJ1-6; D ambiguous. Trimming shortened V by 0 bases and J by 0 bases, and 9 bases separated the two germline ends. The germline CDR1 and CDR2 sequences are ENHRY and SYGVKD. This CDR3 region has 17 residues. The CDR3 sequence is CAISESAGSSYNSPLHF. The CDR3 nucleotides read TGTGCCATCAGTGAGTCGGCAGGAAGCTCCTATAATTCACCCCTCCACTTT.

The DNA for the CDR3 is TGCGCCAGCAGCCAAAACAGGGGGCGGAACTATGGCTACACCTTC. Translating gives CASSQNRGRNYGYTF. V usage is TRBV4-3 and J usage is TRBJ1-2, with 9 bases matching TRBD1. Germline values: CDR1 LGHNA, CDR2 YSLEER. V lost 2 bases and J lost 2; bases outside the gene matches: 3. CDR3 size: 15 residues.

V and J are TRBV10-3 and TRBJ2-1, with a weak D call TRBD1 (6 bases). V dropped 2 bases and J dropped 4 bases, with 6 bases sitting between them. CDR3 length equals 13 residues. Per the germline V gene, CDR1 is ENHRY and CDR2 is SYGVKD. CDR3 bases: TGTGCCATCAGTGAGGGACAGTACAATGAGCAGTTCTTC. This sequence encodes CAISEGQYNEQFF.

The chain employs TRBV7-9 and TRBJ1-5, with 8 nucleotides matching TRBD1. V lost 5 bases, J lost 7 bases, and 4 bases stayed unmatched. CDR1 SEHNR and CDR2 FQNEAQ come from the germline V gene (reference sequence). The CDR3 runs 13 residues. The DNA of the CDR3 is TGTGCCAGCAGCCCCGACAGGGGACAGCCCCAGCATTTT. It specifies CASSPDRGQPQHF. The variable domain in full, completed from reference TRBV7-9 and TRBJ1-5, reads DTGVSQNPRHKITKRGQNVTFRCDPISEHNRLYWYRQTLGQGPEFLTYFQNEAQLEKSRLLSDRFSAERPKGSFSTLEIQRTEQGDSAMYLCASSPDRGQPQHFGDGTRLSIL.

The rearrangement links TRBV5-1 to TRBJ2-3, with 14 bases matching TRBD2. The V segment lost 2 bases and the J segment 6 bases; nucleotides outside the gene matches: 5. The germline V gene has CDR1 SGHRS and CDR2 YFSETQ. The CDR3 loop spans 16 amino acids. DNA for the CDR3: TGCGCCAGCAGCTTCGGACTAGCGGGGGGTCTGGATACGCAGTATTTT. This encodes CASSFGLAGGLDTQYF.

This sequence joins TRBV19 and TRBJ1-1, with D perhaps TRBD1 (6 bases). V shed 6 bases and J shed 4 bases, with 21 bases lying between them. The CDR3 runs to 16 residues. CDR1 is LNHDA, CDR2 SQIVND, per germline (reference sequence). The DNA of the CDR3 is TGTGCCAGTAGGAGATACCACAGGGAAGGCGGCACTGAAGCTTTCTTT. It specifies CASRRYHREGGTEAFF.

The chain links TRBV6-6 to TRBJ1-2; 9 nucleotides agree with TRBD1. Germline V gene lookup returns CDR1 MNHNY and CDR2 SVGAGI (reference sequence). The CDR3 is 16 amino acids. Germline trimming cut 6 bases from V and 8 bases from J; bases unmatched to any gene: 16. The CDR3 nucleotides are TGTGCCAGCAGCTTTCTCCGGGACAGGGTGGAGAGGGGCTACACCTTC. This translates into CASSFLRDRVERGYTF.

The sample holds one count of this clone. The rearrangement uses TRBV4-1 and TRBJ2-3; 11 positions agree with TRBD2. This CDR3 contains 18 residues. J gave up 1 base and V 0 bases, and 6 bases lay outside the gene matches. Germline CDR1 MGHRA, CDR2 YSYEKL. CDR3 residues: CASSQDGTSGPGTDTQYF. CDR3 bases: TGCGCCAGCAGCCAAGATGGGACTAGCGGCCCTGGCACAGATACGCAGTATTTT.

This clone was found once. CDR3 nucleotides: TGTGCCAGCATGGACAGAACAGGAGTCAATGAGCAGTTCTTC. Translated: CASMDRTGVNEQFF. The J gene is TRBJ2-1, the V gene TRBV7-9; TRBD1 is a possible D gene (6 bases). V lost 7 bases to trimming and J lost 6 bases, with 16 bases between them. Germline V lookup: CDR1 SEHNR, CDR2 FQNEAQ (reference sequence). CDR3 size: 14 residues.

This clone was counted once. The rearrangement joins TRBV4-3 to TRBJ1-3; no clear D gene. Germline CDR1 LGHNA, CDR2 YSLEER. This CDR3 spans 14 amino acids. V gave up 2 bases and J gave up 0 bases, with 5 bases separating them. DNA for the CDR3: TGCGCCAGCAGCCAACACCACTCTGGAAACACCATATATTTT. Its protein is CASSQHHSGNTIYF.

The chain has TRBV7-9 and TRBJ2-1; no reliable D call. Trimming removed 7 bases from V and 0 bases from J, with 10 bases in between. CDR3 length: 14 residues. Germline V lookup: CDR1 SEHNR, CDR2 FQNEAQ (reference sequence). CDR3 in DNA: TGTGCCAGCACCCAATATAGCTCCTACAATGAGCAGTTCTTC. It encodes CASTQYSSYNEQFF.

The chain couples TRBV19 to TRBJ2-1; 8 bases align to TRBD1. The CDR3 consists of 15 residues. V lost 7 bases, J lost 2 bases, and 7 bases stayed unmatched. Germline CDR1 reads LNHDA; CDR2 reads SQIVND (reference sequence). The CDR3 region is CASTLGQGPYNEQFF. The CDR3, as DNA: TGTGCCAGTACCCTAGGACAGGGTCCCTACAATGAGCAGTTCTTC.

The chain employs TRBV28 and TRBJ2-3; 7 bases align to TRBD2. The V gene end was trimmed by 6 bases and the J gene end by 1 base; junction bases not matched to a gene: 10. The CDR3 has 16 amino acids. Germline assignment: CDR1 MDHEN and CDR2 SYDVKM. The CDR3 nucleotides are TGTGCCAGCAGGGACTACGTCGCGGGGGGCACAGATACGCAGTATTTT. Protein: CASRDYVAGGTDTQYF.

The chain links TRBV7-2 to TRBJ2-7; 8 nucleotides match TRBD1. In germline, CDR1 is SGHTA, CDR2 FQGNSA. V dropped 4 bases and J dropped 4; count of bases not matched to a gene: 12. This CDR3 comprises 16 residues. The CDR3, as DNA: TGTGCCAGCAGCTCACCCGGACAGGGTTTTTTGTACGAGCAGTACTTC. Translated: CASSSPGQGFLYEQYF. Based on the CDR3 plus reference TRBV7-2 and TRBJ2-7, the full variable domain is GAGVSQSPSNKVTEKGKDVELRCDPISGHTALYWYRQSLGQGLEFLIYFQGNSAPDKSGLPSDRFSAERTGGSVSTLTIQRTQQEDSAVYLCASSSPGQGFLYEQYFGPGTRLTVT.

The J gene is TRBJ2-7, the V gene TRBV5-1, with TRBD1 matching over 7 bases. Germline V gives CDR1 SGHRS, CDR2 YFSETQ. V dropped 6 bases and J dropped 0; count of bases not matched to a gene: 6. CDR3 length: 14 residues. CDR3 DNA sequence: TGCGCCAGCACCCTACAGGGGTACTCCTACGAGCAGTACTTC. Translated: CASTLQGYSYEQYF.

The chain uses TRBV6-2 or TRBV6-3 and TRBJ2-7, with D possibly being TRBD1 (6 bases). V was trimmed by 6 bases and J by 3 bases, leaving 9 bases between them. The CDR3 sequence is 12 residues long. Germline V gives CDR1 MNHEY, CDR2 SVGEGT. In DNA, the CDR3 is TGTGCCAGCAGCAGACAGGTCTACGAGCAGTACTTC. Its translation is CASSRQVYEQYF.

This sequence joins TRBV29-1 and TRBJ2-1; D is perhaps TRBD1 (5 bases). Per germline, CDR1 SQVTM and CDR2 ANQGSEA. V lost 2 bases and J 2 bases, leaving 10 bases between the germline ends. The CDR3 has 14 residues. As DNA, the CDR3 is TGCAGCGTTGAAAAGGGGAATACCTACAATGAGCAGTTCTTC. This codes for CSVEKGNTYNEQFF.

In DNA form, the CDR3 reads TGTGCCAGCAGCCCTTCGGGGAACACTGAAGCTTTCTTT. Translated, it gives CASSPSGNTEAFF. This chain joins TRBV4-2 and TRBJ1-1; D gene ambiguous. Trimming removed 4 bases at V and 1 base at J, with 7 bases between. The CDR3 runs 13 residues. Germline assignment: CDR1 LGHNA and CDR2 YNFKEQ.

The chain links TRBV6-5 to TRBJ2-7, with D possibly matching TRBD2 (6 bases). CDR1 MNHEY and CDR2 SVGAGI come from the germline V gene. V lost 8 bases to trimming and J lost 2 bases, with 10 bases between them. The CDR3 covers 12 residues. The CDR3: CASRDWTYEQYF. The CDR3 nucleotides are TGTGCCAGCCGGGACTGGACCTACGAGCAGTACTTC.

The chain combines TRBV18 with TRBJ1-3; TRBD1 agrees at 8 bases. J gave up 4 bases and V 3 bases, and 5 bases lay outside the gene matches. Per the germline V gene, CDR1 is KGHSH and CDR2 is LQKENI. The length of the CDR3 is 15 residues. The CDR3 sequence is CASSPIGTGGNTIYF. As DNA, the CDR3 is TGTGCCAGCTCACCCATAGGGACAGGCGGAAACACCATATATTTT.

The rearrangement links TRBV5-1 to TRBJ1-2; 7 nucleotides agree with TRBD1. V was pared by 0 bases and J by 7 bases, with 3 bases of the junction left unmatched. The CDR3 is made up of 13 amino acids. CDR1 SGHRS and CDR2 YFSETQ come from the germline V gene. In DNA form, the CDR3 reads TGCGCCAGCAGCTTGGAAGGGGGCTCTGGCTACACCTTC. Residues: CASSLEGGSGYTF.

The genes are TRBV19 and TRBJ2-6, with D possibly being TRBD2 (5 bases). Germline V CDR1 and CDR2: LNHDA, SQIVND (reference sequence). The V and J ends lost 9 bases and 3 bases respectively, with 24 bases between them. This CDR3 is 18 amino acids long. CDR3 bases: TGTGCCAGCTTAAACCGGGAAAAGTCCACATTTGGGGCCAACGTCCTGACTTTC. This gives the protein CASLNREKSTFGANVLTF.

This chain uses TRBV29-1 with TRBJ1-3; 11 bases align to TRBD1. The CDR3 is 15 amino acids. Germline V gene sequence: CDR1 SQVTM, CDR2 ANQGSEA. Germline trimming cut 6 bases from V and 3 bases from J; bases unmatched to any gene: 7. The CDR3 nucleotides are TGCAGCGTACTCGGACAGGGGGCGTTTGGAAACACCATATATTTT. Translated: CSVLGQGAFGNTIYF.

The chain uses TRBV11-3 and TRBJ2-5, with D maybe TRBD1 (6 bases). The germline V and J ends were trimmed by 4 bases and 2 bases, with 11 bases remaining between them. This CDR3 has 14 residues. CDR1 SGHNT and CDR2 YENEEA come from the germline V gene. CDR3 sequence (DNA): TGTGCCAGCAGCTCGGACAGTATGCAAGAGACCCAGTACTTC. Translated, it gives CASSSDSMQETQYF.

In its sample, this clone was seen once. This chain connects TRBV29-1 to TRBJ1-2; D is unclear. CDR1 is SQVTM, CDR2 ANQGSEA, per germline. The CDR3 runs to 14 residues. Trimming pared 6 bases from V and 7 bases from J, leaving 21 bases between. CDR3 nucleotides: TGCAGCGTAGCTCAGGATTTGCTGGGTGGTGGCTACACCTTC. Translating gives CSVAQDLLGGGYTF.

This rearrangement joins TRBV4-1 to TRBJ2-3; weak D call: TRBD2 (6 bases). CDR3 size: 15 residues. V was shortened by 1 base and J by 2 bases, with 10 bases between the two germline ends. From germline, CDR1 is MGHRA and CDR2 YSYEKL. This CDR3 reads CASSQVGLLTDTQYF. Written as DNA, the CDR3 is TGCGCCAGCAGCCAAGTGGGACTTCTCACAGATACGCAGTATTTT.